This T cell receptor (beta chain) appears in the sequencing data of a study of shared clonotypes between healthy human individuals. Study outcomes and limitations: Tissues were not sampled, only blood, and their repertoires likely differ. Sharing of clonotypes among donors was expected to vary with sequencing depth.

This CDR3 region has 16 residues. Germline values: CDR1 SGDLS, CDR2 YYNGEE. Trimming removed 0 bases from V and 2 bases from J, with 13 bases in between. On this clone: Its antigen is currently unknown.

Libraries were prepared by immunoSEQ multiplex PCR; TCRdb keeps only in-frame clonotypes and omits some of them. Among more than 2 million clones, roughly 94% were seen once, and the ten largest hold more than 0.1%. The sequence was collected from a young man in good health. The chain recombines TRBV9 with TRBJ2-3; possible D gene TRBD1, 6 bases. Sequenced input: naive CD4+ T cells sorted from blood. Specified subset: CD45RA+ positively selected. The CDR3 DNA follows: TGTGCCAGCAGCGTAGAGGCAGGGGTCATCACAGATACGCAGTATTTT. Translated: CASSVEAGVITDTQYF.